The 16 T cell receptor beta chains below all came from one sample that was sequenced in a study of T cells after yellow fever vaccination. TCRdb ran MiXCR on the 5' RACE reads and lists one entry per CDR3 protein. The data hold some 420,000 distinct CDR3 sequences, with 18% observed a single time. The specimen was PBMCs, collected before the yellow fever booster vaccination. These receptors were taken from a man younger than 30 who received the YFV17D yellow fever vaccine.

The chain uses TRBV27 and TRBJ1-6, with D unclear. This CDR3 is built from 13 residues. In germline, CDR1 is MNHEY, CDR2 SMNVEV (reference sequence). Trimming took off 5 bases at V and 9 bases at J, with 11 bases between the two ends. The CDR3 here is CASSAMVVSPLHF. For the CDR3, the DNA is TGTGCCAGCAGTGCAATGGTCGTTTCACCCCTCCACTTT.

This clonotype was detected ten times or more. The rearrangement uses TRBV28 and TRBJ2-7; weak D call: TRBD2 (5 bases). Per the germline V gene, CDR1 is MDHEN and CDR2 is SYDVKM. This CDR3 contains 15 residues. Trimming took 5 bases from V and 2 from J, leaving 16 bases between them. The CDR3 nucleotides are TGTGCCAGCAGTCCCCGTGGGAGAGGGACCTACGAGCAGTACGTC. This sequence encodes CASSPRGRGTYEQYV.

The table lists this clonotype with a few counts. The chain carries TRBV25-1 and TRBJ2-7; no definite D call. In germline, CDR1 is MGHDK, CDR2 SYGVNS. The CDR3 length is 13 residues. Trimming pared 4 bases from V and 0 bases from J, leaving 7 bases between. CDR3 protein: CASSGQNSYEQYF. The CDR3 coding sequence is TGTGCCAGCAGTGGACAAAACTCCTACGAGCAGTACTTC.

The chain is built from TRBV30 and TRBJ1-2, with TRBD1 identical over 7 bases. CDR3 size: 11 residues. Losses at the gene ends were 8 bases for V and 5 bases for J; bases not matched to a gene: 5. Germline CDR1 GTSNPN, CDR2 SVGIG (reference sequence). CDR3 loop: CAQQGMYGYTF. Written as DNA, the CDR3 is TGTGCCCAACAGGGGATGTATGGCTACACCTTC.

The V call is TRBV6-2 or TRBV6-3, the J call TRBJ2-7; D may be TRBD1 (5 bases). CDR3 size: 14 residues. With 5 bases removed from V and 4 bases from J, the gap between germline ends came to 15 bases. Germline V gene sequence: CDR1 MNHEY, CDR2 SVGEGT. For the CDR3, the DNA is TGTGCCAGCAGTCCTCTCGAACAGGATTACGAGCAGTACGTC. Its protein product is CASSPLEQDYEQYV.

This rearrangement joins TRBV9 to TRBJ1-2; 10 bases are shared with TRBD1. Germline CDR1 and CDR2: SGDLS and YYNGEE. Trimming cost V 3 bases and J 5 bases; bases outside gene matches: 13. This CDR3 is built from 17 residues. The CDR3 region is CASSAGTGDWALYGYTF. DNA of the CDR3: TGTGCCAGCAGCGCCGGGACAGGGGATTGGGCTCTATATGGCTACACCTTC.

This clonotype came up a few times. V and J are TRBV5-1 and TRBJ1-6; D gene ambiguous. The CDR3 covers 16 residues. The V and J ends lost 6 bases and 10 bases respectively, with 23 bases between them. Germline V CDR1 and CDR2: SGHRS, YFSETQ. The CDR3 DNA is TGCGCCAGCACCACAATCGGAGGACGGGGAGGGTCACCCCTCCACTTT. This codes for CASTTIGGRGGSPLHF.

In this sample, this clonotype turned up a few times. The V gene is TRBV4-3, the J gene TRBJ1-1; D is unclear. This CDR3 is 15 amino acids long. The V gene's germline CDR1 is LGHNA and CDR2 YSLEER. The ends were cut back, 1 base at V and 3 bases at J, with 12 bases in the middle. The chain's CDR3 is CASSQVSHGDTEAFF. The CDR3 coding sequence is TGCGCCAGCAGCCAAGTCAGCCACGGAGACACTGAAGCTTTCTTT.

This clonotype was counted between two and nine times. The J gene is TRBJ1-3, the V gene TRBV7-2; tentative D call: TRBD1 (5 bases). The CDR3 has 15 amino acids. Germline assignment: CDR1 SGHTA and CDR2 FQGNSA. Trimming removed 1 base at V and 1 base at J, with 8 bases between. CDR3 amino acids: CASSLVRGSGNTIYF. The CDR3 DNA reads TGTGCCAGCAGCTTAGTAAGGGGATCTGGAAACACCATATATTTT.

The rearrangement uses TRBV6-1 and TRBJ2-7; no clear D gene. The V end lost 6 bases, the J end lost 3 bases, and 12 bases lay between the germline ends. The CDR3 consists of 13 residues. Germline V gene lookup returns CDR1 MNHNS and CDR2 SASEGT. As DNA, the CDR3 is TGTGCCAGCAGGTTGGTGGACGGCTACGAGCAGTACGTC. Residues: CASRLVDGYEQYV.

V and J are TRBV28 and TRBJ1-1, with no clear D. There are 14 residues in the CDR3. Germline V gives CDR1 MDHEN, CDR2 SYDVKM. V lost 2 bases, J lost 2 bases, and 9 bases lay in between. The CDR3 DNA is TGTGCCAGCAGTTTACTGGGAGCAAACACTGAAGCTTTCTTT. It is translated as CASSLLGANTEAFF.

This clonotype was detected ten times or more. The chain employs TRBV10-3 and TRBJ1-2; 7 nucleotides align to TRBD1. The ends lost 5 bases at V and 2 bases at J; junction bases unmatched: 5. Germline CDR1 and CDR2: ENHRY and SYGVKD. This CDR3 contains 14 residues. The CDR3 DNA reads TGTGCCATCAGTCAAACACAGGGGAACTATGGCTACACCTTC. Its protein product is CAISQTQGNYGYTF.

The chain links TRBV4-3 to TRBJ2-5; the match to TRBD2 covers 7 bases. The length of the CDR3 is 17 residues. Germline CDR1 and CDR2: LGHNA and YSLEER. J gave up 1 base and V 2 bases, and 10 bases lay outside the gene matches. CDR3 in DNA: TGCGCCAGCAGCCAATTTACTCCGGGACTATCCCAAGAGACCCAGTACTTC. Translated, it gives CASSQFTPGLSQETQYF.

This clonotype turned up a few times. The chain has TRBV20-1 and TRBJ2-1; D is uncertain. Per germline, CDR1 DFQATT and CDR2 SNEGSKA (reference sequence). CDR3 size: 16 residues. Between the trimmed V and J ends, which lost 6 bases and 4 bases, there was a span of 22 bases. The CDR3 loop reads CSALGDSPSRYNEQFF. Written as DNA, the CDR3 is TGCAGTGCCCTCGGAGATAGTCCCTCGAGATACAATGAGCAGTTCTTC.

This clonotype was observed a handful of times. The chain has TRBV19 and TRBJ2-7; no definite D call. Trimming took 5 bases from V and 5 from J, leaving 13 bases between them. The CDR3 is 13 amino acids. Germline V gene lookup returns CDR1 LNHDA and CDR2 SQIVND (reference sequence). The CDR3 loop reads CASSPPATDEQYF. The CDR3 DNA reads as TGTGCCAGTAGTCCCCCGGCGACCGACGAGCAGTACTTC. Full variable domain (remainder filled in from reference TRBV19 and TRBJ2-7): DGGITQSPKYLFRKEGQNVTLSCEQNLNHDAMYWYRQDPGQGLRLIYYSQIVNDFQKGDIAEGYSVSREKKESFPLTVTSAQKNPTAFYLCASSPPATDEQYFGPGTRLTVT.

V is TRBV14 and J is TRBJ1-1; no clear D gene. The CDR3 totals 14 residues. V gave up 3 bases and J gave up 4 bases, with 12 bases separating them. Germline V lookup: CDR1 SGHDN, CDR2 FVKESK. CDR3 coding DNA: TGTGCCAGCAGCCAGGACCTCGTCGCCACTGAAGCTTTCTTT. It specifies CASSQDLVATEAFF.